This is a list of T cell receptor beta chains from one sample in a study of blood T cell repertoires in COVID-19. TCRdb keeps only in-frame clones here, not all; method: immunoSEQ multiplex PCR. The sample has about 140,000 clones; about 76% are singletons. Sequences were obtained from peripheral blood. The receptors shown here come from a woman aged 55 to 70 with active or convalescent COVID-19. The CDR3 runs from the conserved cysteine through the conserved F or W. The D gene is left open where the match is weak. The listing skips clone size in some rows; elsewhere it reads once, few, many or a size class.

cdr3_aa	cdr3_nt	clone_size	j_call	v_call	d_call
CASSLGPTNTIYF	TGTGCCAGCAGCTTGGGGCCGACAAACACCATATATTTT	once	TRBJ1-3	TRBV7-2	NA
CSPDGLGIHYGYTF	TGCAGCCCTGACGGACTGGGAATCCACTATGGCTACACCTTC	NA	TRBJ1-2	TRBV29-1	NA
CAWTNRLASEKLFF	TGTGCCTGGACAAACAGGCTGGCCTCGGAAAAACTGTTTTTT	few	TRBJ1-4	TRBV30	NA
CASSTNGGQTEAFF	TGTGCCAGCAGTACTAATGGGGGACAGACTGAAGCTTTCTTT	NA	TRBJ1-1	TRBV28	TRBD1
CASSPGFGELFF	TGTGCCAGCAGTCCCGGTTTCGGGGAGCTGTTTTTT	NA	TRBJ2-2	TRBV6-2/TRBV6-3	NA
CATSSITGGNYGYTF	TGTGCCACCAGCTCAATCACAGGGGGCAACTATGGCTACACCTTC	NA	TRBJ1-2	TRBV15	TRBD1
CASSPFRHQETQYF	TGTGCCAGTAGTCCTTTTCGACATCAAGAGACCCAGTACTTC	NA	TRBJ2-5	TRBV19	NA
CASSYSYGRAYEQYF	TGTGCCAGCAGTTACTCATACGGGAGGGCCTACGAGCAGTACTTC	NA	TRBJ2-7	TRBV6-2/TRBV6-3	TRBD2
CASSVAGGPYNEQFF	TGTGCCAGCAGTGTAGCGGGAGGGCCCTACAATGAGCAGTTCTTC	NA	TRBJ2-1	TRBV27	TRBD2
CATSSEQADTQYF	TGTGCCACCAGCAGCGAGCAGGCAGATACGCAGTATTTT	NA	TRBJ2-3	TRBV15	NA
CASSATVSGNTIYF	TGTGCCAGCAGTGCTACGGTCTCTGGAAACACCATATATTTT	NA	TRBJ1-3	TRBV2	NA
CASSHPRDEQFF	TGTGCCAGCAGCCACCCCCGGGATGAGCAGTTCTTC	NA	TRBJ2-1	TRBV5-5	NA
CASSSGGNSLNTGELFF	TGCGCCAGCAGCTCGGGGGGTAATTCCCTGAACACCGGGGAGCTGTTTTTT	few	TRBJ2-2	TRBV5-1	TRBD2